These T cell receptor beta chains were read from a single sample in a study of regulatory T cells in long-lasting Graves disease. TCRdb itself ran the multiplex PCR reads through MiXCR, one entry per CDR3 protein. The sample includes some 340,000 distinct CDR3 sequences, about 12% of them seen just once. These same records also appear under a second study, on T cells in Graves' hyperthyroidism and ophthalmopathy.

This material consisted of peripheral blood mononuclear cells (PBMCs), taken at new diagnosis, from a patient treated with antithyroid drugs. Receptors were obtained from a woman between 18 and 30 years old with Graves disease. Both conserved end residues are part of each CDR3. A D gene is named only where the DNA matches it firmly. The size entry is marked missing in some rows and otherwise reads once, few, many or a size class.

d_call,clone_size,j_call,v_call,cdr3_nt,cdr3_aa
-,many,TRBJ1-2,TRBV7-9,TGTGCCAGCAGCTCCCTGGGAGGGACTCTGGGTGGCTACACCTTC,CASSSLGGTLGGYTF
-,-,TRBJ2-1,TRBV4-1,TGCGCCAGCAGCCAAGTAGTCGATGAGCAGTTCTTC,CASSQVVDEQFF
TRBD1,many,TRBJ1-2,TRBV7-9,TGTGCCAGCAGCTCAACGACAGGGTTGGACTATGGCTACACCTTC,CASSSTTGLDYGYTF
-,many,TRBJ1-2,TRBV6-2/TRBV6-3,TGTGCCAGCAGTAATCAGGGGCTCTATGGCTACACCTTC,CASSNQGLYGYTF
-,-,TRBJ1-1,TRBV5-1,TGCGCCAGCAGCCCGGTTTTAATGAACACTGAAGCTTTCTTT,CASSPVLMNTEAFF
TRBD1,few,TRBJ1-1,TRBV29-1,TGCAGCGTTGAGCTCCCGGGACAGGGAGTCTGGGGCACTGAAGCTTTCTTT,CSVELPGQGVWGTEAFF
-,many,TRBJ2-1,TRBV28,TGTGCCAGCAGTCTCGGGGTGCACTCCTACAATGAGCAGTTCTTC,CASSLGVHSYNEQFF
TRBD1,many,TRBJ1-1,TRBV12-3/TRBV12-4,TGTGCCAACCGACAGGGAGGTGGTGGGGACACTGAAGCTTTCTTT,CANRQGGGGDTEAFF
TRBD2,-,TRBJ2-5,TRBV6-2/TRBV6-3,TGTGCCAGCAGTTACCGGCTGCGGGAGGCGGATCAAGAGACCCAGTACTTC,CASSYRLREADQETQYF
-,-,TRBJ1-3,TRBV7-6,TGTGCCAGCAGCCTCACGAGATCAAACACCATATATTTT,CASSLTRSNTIYF
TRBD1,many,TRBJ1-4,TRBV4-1,TGCGCCAGCAGCCAAGATGGGCTCCCGGGACAGGTGTTTTTT,CASSQDGLPGQVFF
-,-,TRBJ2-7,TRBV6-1,TGTGCCAGCAGTCCCATTAGCTCCTACGAGCAGTACTTC,CASSPISSYEQYF
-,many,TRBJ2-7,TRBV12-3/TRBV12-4,TGTGCCAGCAGTTTAGGACTCAACTACGAGCAGTACTTC,CASSLGLNYEQYF
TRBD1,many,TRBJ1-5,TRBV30,TGTGCCTGGAGTCCGGGACAGGGGGTGTTTCGGAGGAGTCAGCCCCAGCATTTT,CAWSPGQGVFRRSQPQHF
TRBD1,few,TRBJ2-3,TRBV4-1,TGCGCCAGCAGACTTGCCGGGACAGGGGGCGTAGATACGCAGTATTTT,CASRLAGTGGVDTQYF
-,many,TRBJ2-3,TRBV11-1,TGTGCCAGCAGCCAGAACCAGGATACGCAGTATTTT,CASSQNQDTQYF
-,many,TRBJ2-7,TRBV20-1,TGCAGTGCTAGAGATTCTATTACCGGTCGGAAGCCCGGGCAGTACTTC,CSARDSITGRKPGQYF
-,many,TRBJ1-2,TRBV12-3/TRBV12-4,TGTGCCAGCAGTCCTACAGGGACGTATGGCTACACCTTC,CASSPTGTYGYTF
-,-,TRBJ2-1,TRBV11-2,TGTGCCAGCAGCTCTGAGACAGAGTACTATGAGCAGTTCTTC,CASSSETEYYEQFF
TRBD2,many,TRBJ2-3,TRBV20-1,TGCAGTGCTAGAGGGGCAGTAGCGGGAAGGAGGACAGATACGCAGTATTTT,CSARGAVAGRRTDTQYF
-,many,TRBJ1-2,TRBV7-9,TGTGCCAGCAGCTTGGGGGCGGTCGCTTACTATGGCTACACCTTC,CASSLGAVAYYGYTF
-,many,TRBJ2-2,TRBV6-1,TGTGCCAGCAGCGCTACAGTGAACACCGGGGAGCTGTTTTTT,CASSATVNTGELFF
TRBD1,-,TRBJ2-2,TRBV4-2,TGTGCCAGCAGCCAGCCGGGACAGGGGAACACCGGGGAGCTGTTTTTT,CASSQPGQGNTGELFF
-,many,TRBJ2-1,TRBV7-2,TGTGCCAGCAGCATCACGGGACCCCTCGACCCTAATGAGCAGTTCTTC,CASSITGPLDPNEQFF
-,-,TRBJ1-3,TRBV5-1,TGCGCCAGCAGCTCACAGGGATCTGGAAACACCATATATTTT,CASSSQGSGNTIYF
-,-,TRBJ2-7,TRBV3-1,TGTGCCAGCAGCCAAGTTGACCTACAGCAGTACTTC,CASSQVDLQQYF
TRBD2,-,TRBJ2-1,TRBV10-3,TGTGCCATCATGGCGGGAGGAAACAATGAGCAGTTCTTC,CAIMAGGNNEQFF
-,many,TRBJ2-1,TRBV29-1,TGCAGCGCGGACCTAGCGACGGATGAGCAGTTCTTC,CSADLATDEQFF
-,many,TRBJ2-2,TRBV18,TGTGCCAGCTCACCAGACCACCGTGCGAGCGGGGAGCTGTTTTTT,CASSPDHRASGELFF
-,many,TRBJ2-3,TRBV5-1,TGCGCCAGCAGCTACCCTTTCGGTGGCCGCAGGAGAACTAGCACAGATACGCAGTATTTT,CASSYPFGGRRRTSTDTQYF
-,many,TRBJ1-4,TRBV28,TGTGCCAGCAGCGGCCACTATGCAACTAATGAAAAACTGTTTTTT,CASSGHYATNEKLFF
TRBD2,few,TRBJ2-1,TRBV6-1,TGTGCCAGCAATTCCGGGACTAGGGACTACTATGAGCAGTTCTTC,CASNSGTRDYYEQFF
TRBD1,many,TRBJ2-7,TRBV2,TGTGCCAGCAGTGAAGAGGCAGGGGGCGGGTACGAGCAGTACTTC,CASSEEAGGGYEQYF
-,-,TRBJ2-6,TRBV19,TGTGCCTCCGGACGCACCCGCTCTGGGGCCAACGTCCTGACTTTC,CASGRTRSGANVLTF
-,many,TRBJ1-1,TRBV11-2,TGTGCCAGCAGCCTGGGATATAGCTCATCAAGGGTGTTGGGGCCGAACACTGAAGCTTTCTTT,CASSLGYSSSRVLGPNTEAFF
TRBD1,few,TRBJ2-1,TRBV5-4,TGTGCCAGCAGCTCGGGACAGGGTATTTGGAATGAGCAGTTCTTC,CASSSGQGIWNEQFF
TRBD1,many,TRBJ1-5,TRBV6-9,TGTGCCAGCAGTTACGGCCCTGGACAGGGGGCAGGACAGCCCCAGCATTTT,CASSYGPGQGAGQPQHF
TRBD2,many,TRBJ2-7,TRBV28,TGTGCCAGCAGTCCAGCGGGATTAATCCACGAGCAGTACTTC,CASSPAGLIHEQYF
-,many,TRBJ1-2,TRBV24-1,TGTGCCACCAGTCCAGCGGAGTTACTGTATGGCTACACCTTC,CATSPAELLYGYTF
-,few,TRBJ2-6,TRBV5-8,TGTGCCAGCAGCTCGACCGGACTCCCCTTCTCTGGGGCCAACGTCCTGACTTTC,CASSSTGLPFSGANVLTF
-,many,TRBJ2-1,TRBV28,TGTGCCAGCAGCCAAGGGGGGGGGACACCACTCCTAATTGACAATGAGCAGTTCTTC,CASSQGGGTPLLIDNEQFF
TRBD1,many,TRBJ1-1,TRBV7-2,TGTGCCAGCAGCATACAGGGGTACACTGAAGCTTTCTTT,CASSIQGYTEAFF
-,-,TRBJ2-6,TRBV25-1,TGTGCCAGCAGCCACCCGCGTCTAGATGGGGCCAACGTCCTGACTTTC,CASSHPRLDGANVLTF
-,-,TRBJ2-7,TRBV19,TGTGCCACCAAGCCTTTTGCGGGATCCTACGAGCAGTACTTC,CATKPFAGSYEQYF
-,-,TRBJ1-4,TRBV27,TGTGCCAGCAGTTCGGCCTACTTTCAGAGGGAAAAACTGTTTTTT,CASSSAYFQREKLFF
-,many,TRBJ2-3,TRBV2,TGTGCCAGCAGGGACTTTCCAGGCACAGATACGCAGTATTTT,CASRDFPGTDTQYF
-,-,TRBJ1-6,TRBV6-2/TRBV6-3,TGTGCCAGCAGGCCTCCCACACACAGCCTCTATAATTCACCCCTCCACTTT,CASRPPTHSLYNSPLHF
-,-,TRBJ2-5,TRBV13,TGTGCCCGCAGCGCACAGAGCTTATACCAAGAGACCCAGTACTTC,CARSAQSLYQETQYF
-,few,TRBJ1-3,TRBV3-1,TGTGCCAGCAGCCAAGTACGCTCTGGAAACACCATATATTTT,CASSQVRSGNTIYF
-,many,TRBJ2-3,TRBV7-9,TGTGCCAGCAGCACTCTCGACATCCTCACGTATACGCAGTATTTT,CASSTLDILTYTQYF
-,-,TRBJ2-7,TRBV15,TGTGCCACCAGCCCCGGGATCTCCTACGAGCAGTACTTC,CATSPGISYEQYF
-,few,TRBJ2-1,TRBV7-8,TGTGCCAGCAGCCCAAAATTCAGCCAGGGTGGAAATGAGCAGTTCTTC,CASSPKFSQGGNEQFF
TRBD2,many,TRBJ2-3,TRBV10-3,TGTGCCATCAGGGTAGCGGGGGGCGCAGATACGCAGTATTTT,CAIRVAGGADTQYF
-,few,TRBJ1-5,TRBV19,TGTGCCAGTAGTATCGGGGTATTCATCGGTCAGCCCCAGCATTTT,CASSIGVFIGQPQHF
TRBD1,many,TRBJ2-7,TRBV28,TGTGCCAGCAGTTTATTCCAGGGGGTGTACTTC,CASSLFQGVYF
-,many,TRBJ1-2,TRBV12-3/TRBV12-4,TGTGCCAGCGCCGGGGCGGAATATGGCTACACCTTC,CASAGAEYGYTF
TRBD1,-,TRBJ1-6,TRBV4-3,TGCGCCAGCAGCCCCGGGACAGGGGAATCACCCCTCCACTTT,CASSPGTGESPLHF